A selection of T cell receptor beta chains follows, all from one sample in a study of shared clonotypes between healthy human individuals. The assay was immunoSEQ multiplex PCR, and TCRdb's table has in-frame clones only and misses some. Among 800,000 or so clones, around 96% were seen once, and the ten largest hold about 0.25%. The sample taken for sequencing was naive CD8+ T cells sorted from blood. The receptor set was obtained from a man aged 25 to 40 in good health. The CDR3 runs from the conserved cysteine through the conserved F or W. D genes are given only for firm matches.

CDR3 protein: CASRGNRGFNNNEQFF
CDR3 DNA: TGTGCCAGCAGGGGTAACAGAGGTTTTAATAACAATGAGCAGTTCTTC
J gene: TRBJ2-1
V gene: TRBV2
D gene: NA

CDR3 protein: CAWSPKPYEQYF
CDR3 DNA: TGTGCCTGGAGCCCCAAACCCTACGAGCAGTACTTC
J gene: TRBJ2-7
V gene: TRBV30
D gene: NA

CDR3 protein: CASSLVGQGGAEQYF
CDR3 DNA: TGTGCCAGCAGCCTGGTTGGACAGGGGGGGGCCGAGCAGTACTTC
J gene: TRBJ2-7
V gene: TRBV11-1
D gene: TRBD1

CDR3 protein: CASSFTSDNEQFF
CDR3 DNA: TGTGCCAGCAGCTTTACTAGTGACAATGAGCAGTTCTTC
J gene: TRBJ2-1
V gene: TRBV7-9
D gene: NA

CDR3 protein: CAISETQGTNQPQHF
CDR3 DNA: TGTGCCATCAGTGAGACACAGGGCACCAATCAGCCCCAGCATTTT
J gene: TRBJ1-5
V gene: TRBV10-3
D gene: NA

CDR3 protein: CASSLVGAGQGDGYQETQYF
CDR3 DNA: TGCGCCAGCAGCTTGGTGGGGGCGGGACAGGGCGACGGGTACCAAGAGACCCAGTACTTC
J gene: TRBJ2-5
V gene: TRBV5-1
D gene: TRBD1

CDR3 protein: CASSDGVAGVDTQYF
CDR3 DNA: TGTGCCAGCAGTGATGGAGTAGCGGGAGTTGATACGCAGTATTTT
J gene: TRBJ2-3
V gene: TRBV2
D gene: TRBD2

CDR3 protein: CASSSQWSGSLFIPGELFF
CDR3 DNA: TGTGCCAGTAGTTCCCAATGGAGCGGGAGTCTTTTTATACCAGGGGAGCTGTTTTTT
J gene: TRBJ2-2
V gene: TRBV19
D gene: TRBD2

CDR3 protein: CASSASGPLNEQFF
CDR3 DNA: TGTGCCAGCAGTGCCTCCGGGCCGTTAAATGAGCAGTTCTTC
J gene: TRBJ2-1
V gene: TRBV27
D gene: NA

CDR3 protein: CASSQGTTYEQYF
CDR3 DNA: TGTGCCAGTAGTCAGGGGACTACGTACGAGCAGTACTTC
J gene: TRBJ2-7
V gene: TRBV19
D gene: NA

CDR3 protein: CASSSPLSGPSYNEQFF
CDR3 DNA: TGTGCCAGCAGCTCACCACTTAGCGGACCTAGTTACAATGAGCAGTTCTTC
J gene: TRBJ2-1
V gene: TRBV7-9
D gene: NA

CDR3 protein: CASRLTLTGELFF
CDR3 DNA: TGTGCCAGCAGACTAACCCTCACCGGGGAGCTGTTTTTT
J gene: TRBJ2-2
V gene: TRBV6-5
D gene: NA

CDR3 protein: CSVEDLGLADPSWDGGEQFF
CDR3 DNA: TGCAGCGTTGAAGATCTCGGACTAGCGGACCCAAGTTGGGACGGGGGTGAGCAGTTCTTC
J gene: TRBJ2-1
V gene: TRBV29-1
D gene: TRBD2

CDR3 protein: CASSLGRGESTEAFF
CDR3 DNA: TGTGCCAGCAGCTTAGGGAGGGGAGAGAGCACTGAAGCTTTCTTT
J gene: TRBJ1-1
V gene: TRBV11-2
D gene: NA

CDR3 protein: CASSLEPGRQYGYTF
CDR3 DNA: TGTGCCAGCAGCTTGGAACCGGGACGGCAGTATGGCTACACCTTC
J gene: TRBJ1-2
V gene: TRBV7-8
D gene: NA